This is a list of T cell receptor beta chains from one sample in a study of cytomegalovirus exposure and HLA in healthy donors. Data came from immunoSEQ multiplex PCR; TCRdb stores just in-frame clones and leaves some out. The sample consists of about 130,000 clones, approximately 80% of them appearing once. Sequenced material: PBMCs. These receptors all stem from a man in his forties or fifties in good health and CMV-seronegative. The CDR3 runs from the conserved cysteine through the conserved F or W. A D gene is named only where the DNA matches it firmly. Clone size, where shown, is once, few, many, or a class for clones that have expanded.

j_gene: TRBJ2-7
v_gene: TRBV14
d_gene: TRBD1
abundance: NA
CDR3aa: CASSRLQGAGNEQYF
CDR3nt: TGTGCCAGCAGCCGCCTACAGGGGGCGGGGAACGAGCAGTACTTC

j_gene: TRBJ1-1
v_gene: TRBV11-2
d_gene: TRBD1
abundance: NA
CDR3aa: CASSSLHRGNTEAFF
CDR3nt: TGTGCCAGCAGCTCCCTACACAGGGGGAACACTGAAGCTTTCTTT

j_gene: TRBJ1-2
v_gene: TRBV29-1
d_gene: TRBD1
abundance: NA
CDR3aa: CSVEKGAGGYTF
CDR3nt: TGCAGCGTTGAAAAGGGGGCAGGCGGCTACACCTTC

j_gene: TRBJ2-3
v_gene: TRBV10-3
d_gene: NA
abundance: once
CDR3aa: CAISSGTSTDTQYF
CDR3nt: TGTGCCATCAGCTCGGGGACTAGCACAGATACGCAGTATTTT

j_gene: TRBJ2-1
v_gene: TRBV28
d_gene: TRBD1
abundance: NA
CDR3aa: CASSSRDRVYNEQFF
CDR3nt: TGTGCCAGCAGTTCCCGGGACAGGGTGTACAATGAGCAGTTCTTC

j_gene: TRBJ1-5
v_gene: TRBV19
d_gene: NA
abundance: NA
CDR3aa: CASEDRSVNQPQHF
CDR3nt: TGTGCCAGTGAAGATAGAAGCGTTAATCAGCCCCAGCATTTT

j_gene: TRBJ2-5
v_gene: TRBV21-1
d_gene: NA
abundance: NA
CDR3aa: CASSKEWEARQETQYF
CDR3nt: TGTGCCAGCAGCAAAGAATGGGAGGCTCGTCAAGAGACCCAGTACTTC

j_gene: TRBJ1-4
v_gene: TRBV2
d_gene: NA
abundance: once
CDR3aa: CASSTRGEKLFF
CDR3nt: TGTGCCAGCAGTACCAGGGGCGAAAAACTGTTTTTT

j_gene: TRBJ2-5
v_gene: TRBV5-1
d_gene: TRBD1
abundance: NA
CDR3aa: CASSLDDRGRETQYF
CDR3nt: TGCGCCAGCAGCTTGGATGACAGGGGGCGGGAGACCCAGTACTTC

j_gene: TRBJ1-2
v_gene: TRBV4-3
d_gene: TRBD1
abundance: NA
CDR3aa: CASSPEPDRGIYGYTF
CDR3nt: TGCGCCAGCAGCCCCGAGCCGGACAGGGGAATTTATGGCTACACCTTC

j_gene: TRBJ1-5
v_gene: TRBV7-9
d_gene: NA
abundance: once
CDR3aa: CSSSLGGGRNQPQHF
CDR3nt: TGTTCCAGCAGCTTAGGGGGAGGTCGGAATCAGCCCCAGCATTTT

j_gene: TRBJ2-5
v_gene: TRBV5-8
d_gene: TRBD1
abundance: once
CDR3aa: CASSSGQGRETQYF
CDR3nt: TGTGCCAGCAGCTCGGGACAGGGCCGAGAGACCCAGTACTTC

j_gene: TRBJ1-1
v_gene: TRBV13
d_gene: NA
abundance: NA
CDR3aa: CASSLGRENTEAFF
CDR3nt: TGTGCCAGCAGCTTAGGGCGGGAGAACACTGAAGCTTTCTTT

j_gene: TRBJ1-2
v_gene: TRBV6-1
d_gene: TRBD1
abundance: NA
CDR3aa: CASSTTPGQHYGYTF
CDR3nt: TGTGCCAGCAGTACAACTCCGGGACAGCACTATGGCTACACCTTC

j_gene: TRBJ1-2
v_gene: TRBV19
d_gene: NA
abundance: NA
CDR3aa: CASSIDLLSMGAGGYTF
CDR3nt: TGTGCCAGTAGTATAGATCTACTTTCGATGGGGGCCGGCGGCTACACCTTC

j_gene: TRBJ2-3
v_gene: TRBV5-1
d_gene: TRBD2
abundance: few
CDR3aa: CASSLPLAGAVDTQYF
CDR3nt: TGCGCCAGCAGCTTGCCATTAGCGGGGGCGGTAGATACGCAGTATTTT

j_gene: TRBJ2-1
v_gene: TRBV7-9
d_gene: TRBD2
abundance: NA
CDR3aa: CASSPRTSASYNEQFF
CDR3nt: TGTGCCAGCAGCCCCCGGACTAGCGCATCCTACAATGAGCAGTTCTTC

j_gene: TRBJ2-5
v_gene: TRBV19
d_gene: TRBD1
abundance: NA
CDR3aa: CASRSGDRGEYQYF
CDR3nt: TGTGCCAGTAGGTCGGGGGACAGGGGAGAGTACCAGTACTTC

j_gene: TRBJ2-6
v_gene: TRBV7-8
d_gene: NA
abundance: once
CDR3aa: CASSHFSGPGANVLTF
CDR3nt: TGTGCCAGCAGCCATTTCAGTGGGCCTGGGGCCAACGTCCTGACTTTC

j_gene: TRBJ2-7
v_gene: TRBV7-9
d_gene: NA
abundance: NA
CDR3aa: CASSPLYEQYF
CDR3nt: TGTGCCAGCAGCCCACTATACGAGCAGTACTTC

j_gene: TRBJ2-7
v_gene: TRBV6-6
d_gene: NA
abundance: few
CDR3aa: CASEVGGTYEQYF
CDR3nt: TGTGCCAGCGAGGTTGGAGGAACCTACGAGCAGTACTTC

j_gene: TRBJ2-3
v_gene: TRBV30
d_gene: TRBD2
abundance: NA
CDR3aa: CAWSATSGLDTQYF
CDR3nt: TGTGCCTGGAGTGCGACTAGCGGTCTTGATACGCAGTATTTT

j_gene: TRBJ1-4
v_gene: TRBV5-4
d_gene: TRBD1
abundance: NA
CDR3aa: CASSLEGQGNEKLFF
CDR3nt: TGTGCCAGCAGCTTGGAGGGACAGGGTAATGAAAAACTGTTTTTT

j_gene: TRBJ1-1
v_gene: TRBV5-1
d_gene: TRBD1
abundance: NA
CDR3aa: CASSRYGTVETEAFF
CDR3nt: TGCGCCAGCAGCAGGTACGGGACAGTTGAGACTGAAGCTTTCTTT

j_gene: TRBJ2-5
v_gene: TRBV9
d_gene: NA
abundance: few
CDR3aa: CASSVTPTRQETQYF
CDR3nt: TGTGCCAGCAGCGTAACCCCGACTAGACAAGAGACCCAGTACTTC

j_gene: TRBJ2-2
v_gene: TRBV7-8
d_gene: NA
abundance: NA
CDR3aa: CASSETTPPSANTGELFF
CDR3nt: TGTGCCAGCAGCGAGACCACCCCACCCAGCGCTAACACCGGGGAGCTGTTTTTT

j_gene: TRBJ1-1
v_gene: TRBV6-5
d_gene: NA
abundance: NA
CDR3aa: CASSYSGYMNTEAFF
CDR3nt: TGTGCCAGCAGTTACTCGGGCTACATGAACACTGAAGCTTTCTTT

j_gene: TRBJ1-2
v_gene: TRBV7-9
d_gene: TRBD1
abundance: NA
CDR3aa: CASSGDRAEFGYTF
CDR3nt: TGTGCCAGCAGCGGGGACAGGGCCGAATTTGGCTACACCTTC

j_gene: TRBJ1-4
v_gene: TRBV5-1
d_gene: NA
abundance: NA
CDR3aa: CASRHESAEEKLFF
CDR3nt: TGCGCCAGCCGCCACGAAAGCGCCGAGGAAAAACTGTTTTTT

j_gene: TRBJ1-2
v_gene: TRBV5-1
d_gene: NA
abundance: NA
CDR3aa: CASSPSGGANYGYTF
CDR3nt: TGCGCCAGCAGCCCCTCGGGGGGGGCTAACTATGGCTACACCTTC

j_gene: TRBJ1-2
v_gene: TRBV5-4
d_gene: NA
abundance: NA
CDR3aa: CASSLEPDTNYGYTF
CDR3nt: TGTGCCAGCAGCTTGGAACCGGACACAAACTATGGCTACACCTTC

j_gene: TRBJ1-5
v_gene: TRBV6-6
d_gene: TRBD1
abundance: NA
CDR3aa: CASSKDRGSNQPQHF
CDR3nt: TGTGCCAGCAGTAAAGACAGGGGAAGCAATCAGCCCCAGCATTTT

j_gene: TRBJ2-3
v_gene: TRBV5-6
d_gene: TRBD1
abundance: NA
CDR3aa: CASSSDRGLFTDTQYF
CDR3nt: TGTGCCAGCAGCTCGGACAGGGGGCTTTTCACAGATACGCAGTATTTT

j_gene: TRBJ1-2
v_gene: TRBV7-9
d_gene: NA
abundance: NA
CDR3aa: CSSSWEGRGYTF
CDR3nt: TGTTCCAGCAGCTGGGAGGGCCGGGGCTACACCTTC

j_gene: TRBJ2-6
v_gene: TRBV9
d_gene: TRBD1
abundance: NA
CDR3aa: CASSGRDSLLNSGANVLTF
CDR3nt: TGTGCCAGCAGCGGTCGGGACAGTCTCCTCAACTCTGGGGCCAACGTCCTGACTTTC

j_gene: TRBJ1-1
v_gene: TRBV10-3
d_gene: NA
abundance: NA
CDR3aa: CAISDNGGSFF
CDR3nt: TGTGCCATCAGTGATAACGGCGGGTCTTTCTTT

j_gene: TRBJ1-1
v_gene: TRBV7-9
d_gene: NA
abundance: once
CDR3aa: CASSLGFQGGTEAFF
CDR3nt: TGTGCCAGCAGCTTAGGGTTTCAGGGTGGCACTGAAGCTTTCTTT

j_gene: TRBJ1-1
v_gene: TRBV7-9
d_gene: NA
abundance: NA
CDR3aa: CASSLAGGASEAFF
CDR3nt: TGTGCCAGCAGCTTAGCAGGGGGAGCAAGTGAAGCTTTCTTT

j_gene: TRBJ2-7
v_gene: TRBV5-8
d_gene: NA
abundance: NA
CDR3aa: CASSPDYEQYF
CDR3nt: TGTGCCAGCAGCCCGGACTACGAGCAGTACTTC

j_gene: TRBJ2-3
v_gene: TRBV2
d_gene: TRBD2
abundance: NA
CDR3aa: CASSERGLGGGGSIHPF
CDR3nt: TGTGCCAGCAGTGAAAGGGGACTCGGGGGCGGGGGGTCTATCCACCCTTTT

j_gene: TRBJ2-3
v_gene: TRBV28
d_gene: NA
abundance: NA
CDR3aa: CASSPLRGTDTQYF
CDR3nt: TGTGCCAGCAGTCCACTAAGGGGGACAGATACGCAGTATTTT

j_gene: TRBJ1-5
v_gene: TRBV6-1
d_gene: TRBD1
abundance: NA
CDR3aa: CASNDRGRGQPQHF
CDR3nt: TGTGCCAGCAACGACAGGGGGCGAGGACAGCCCCAGCATTTT

j_gene: TRBJ1-5
v_gene: TRBV6-1
d_gene: NA
abundance: NA
CDR3aa: CASSEIGRNQPQHF
CDR3nt: TGTGCCAGCAGTGAAATCGGCAGGAATCAGCCCCAGCATTTT

j_gene: TRBJ1-6
v_gene: TRBV6-1
d_gene: TRBD1
abundance: few
CDR3aa: CASSLGQGLNSPLHF
CDR3nt: TGTGCCAGCAGTTTGGGACAGGGCCTGAATTCACCCCTCCACTTT